This entry lists 27 T cell receptor beta chains sequenced from one sample in a study of T cells in localized non-small cell lung cancer. Repertoires were generated with immunoSEQ multiplex PCR, while TCRdb's copy carries only in-frame clones and drops some. Of 12,000 to 15,000 clones detected, 65% to 85% appear once; the ten largest clones hold under 5%. Sample: peripheral blood, taken before any cancer treatment. The receptors shown here come from a female donor aged 60 or older with stage I squamous cell lung carcinoma.

CDR3 protein: CAWHGKKRGEDTQYF. CDR3 DNA: TGTGCCTGGCATGGGAAGAAGAGGGGGGAAGATACGCAGTATTTT. The rearrangement joins TRBV30 to TRBJ2-3; D might be TRBD1 or TRBD2, each matching 6 bases. The CDR3 has 15 amino acids. Germline V lookup: CDR1 GTSNPN, CDR2 SVGIG (reference sequence). V was pared by 5 bases and J by 5 bases, with 20 bases between.

The chain combines TRBV4-1 with TRBJ2-2; possibly TRBD1 for D (5 bases). Germline V gene lookup returns CDR1 MGHRA and CDR2 YSYEKL. V was clipped by 3 bases and J by 6 bases, with 14 bases between them. CDR3 length equals 15 residues. The CDR3 is CASSQIPRVSGELFF. CDR3 in DNA: TGCGCCAGCAGCCAGATACCCAGGGTCTCCGGGGAGCTGTTTTTT.

The chain links TRBV10-2 to TRBJ2-5, with no clear D. Looked up from germline, CDR1 is WSHSY and CDR2 is SAAADI. Trimming cost V 5 bases and J 3 bases, with 7 bases left between them. This CDR3 is 12 amino acids long. The CDR3 coding sequence is TGCGCCAGCAGTCCGGGCAAAGAGACCCAGTACTTC. This translates into CASSPGKETQYF.

This clone was detected only a few times. The V call is TRBV4-1, the J call TRBJ1-2; the D gene is possibly TRBD1 (6 bases). Germline values: CDR1 MGHRA, CDR2 YSYEKL. Trimming removed 4 bases at V and 4 bases at J, with 16 bases between. CDR3 length equals 15 residues. DNA for the CDR3: TGCGCCAGCAGCCGCCCGGGGGCACGGTTCTATGGCTACACCTTC. This gives the protein CASSRPGARFYGYTF.

The chain has TRBV25-1 and TRBJ1-4; the D gene is possibly TRBD1 (5 bases). Germline CDR1 MGHDK, CDR2 SYGVNS. The V end was cut by 5 bases, the J end by 10 bases, with 11 bases between. There are 12 residues in the CDR3. DNA of the CDR3: TGTGCCAGCAGTCTACAAGGGGTAAAACTGTTTTTT. It specifies CASSLQGVKLFF.

The chain links TRBV19 to TRBJ1-2, with TRBD1 matching 8 bases. This CDR3 is 14 amino acids long. V shed 5 bases, J shed 8 bases, and the junction held 10 bases outside the gene matches. Per the germline V gene, CDR1 is LNHDA and CDR2 is SQIVND (reference sequence). CDR3 sequence reads: CASSGEDRVRGYTF. Here the CDR3 DNA reads TGTGCCAGTAGTGGGGAGGACAGGGTCAGAGGCTACACCTTC. Variable domain in full (rest from reference TRBV19 and TRBJ1-2): DGGITQSPKYLFRKEGQNVTLSCEQNLNHDAMYWYRQDPGQGLRLIYYSQIVNDFQKGDIAEGYSVSREKKESFPLTVTSAQKNPTAFYLCASSGEDRVRGYTFGSGTRLTVV.

This clone was seen a handful of times. This chain connects TRBV9 to TRBJ1-6, with TRBD1 matching over 7 bases. Per germline, CDR1 SGDLS and CDR2 YYNGEE. The CDR3 is 13 amino acids. J was trimmed by 7 bases and V by 3 bases; bases with no gene match: 1. CDR3 sequence (DNA): TGTGCCAGCAGCGCGGACAGGAATTCACCCCTCCACTTT. Its protein is CASSADRNSPLHF.

This clone came up a few times. The CDR3 reads CASSEYLGSSGANVLTF. The DNA for the CDR3 is TGTGCCAGCAGTGAATATTTAGGGAGCTCTGGGGCCAACGTCCTGACTTTC. The rearrangement joins TRBV25-1 to TRBJ2-6; possible D gene TRBD2, 5 bases. Trimming took 0 bases from V and 0 from J, leaving 9 bases between them. The CDR3 runs to 17 residues. CDR1 is MGHDK, CDR2 SYGVNS, per germline.

The rearrangement joins TRBV30 to TRBJ2-2; D gene ambiguous. Deletions cut 0 bases from V and 5 bases from J, with 7 bases between. Germline V CDR1 and CDR2: GTSNPN, SVGIG (reference sequence). The CDR3 is 13 amino acids. CDR3 amino acids: CAWSVDGTGELFF. Written as DNA, the CDR3 is TGTGCCTGGAGTGTCGATGGGACCGGGGAGCTGTTTTTT.

This chain uses TRBV5-1 with TRBJ1-2; the D is unclear. The CDR3 consists of 13 residues. The germline gives CDR1 SGHRS, CDR2 YFSETQ. V lost 2 bases, J lost 9 bases, and 14 bases lay in between. CDR3 sequence reads: CASSFGSADSYTF. The CDR3 bases are TGCGCCAGCAGCTTCGGGTCTGCTGACAGCTACACCTTC.

The chain joins TRBV10-2 to TRBJ2-5; 10 bases agree with TRBD1. CDR1 is WSHSY and CDR2 is SAAADI in the germline V gene. The ends lost 3 bases at V and 5 bases at J; junction bases unmatched: 6. The CDR3 contains 15 residues. CDR3 sequence: CASSDRDRGSETQYF. CDR3 nucleotides: TGCGCCAGCAGTGACCGGGACAGGGGTTCGGAGACCCAGTACTTC.

The rearrangement uses TRBV2 and TRBJ1-1; D call uncertain. The ends were cut back, 6 bases at V and 5 bases at J, with 10 bases in the middle. Germline assignment: CDR1 SNHLY and CDR2 FYNNEI. The CDR3 has 12 residues. As DNA, the CDR3 is TGTGCCAGCAGCTCCGGTTGGACTGAAGCTTTCTTT. Encoded protein: CASSSGWTEAFF.

The rearrangement joins TRBV7-8 to TRBJ1-1; 9 bases agree with TRBD1. Germline V gene data show CDR1 as SGHVS and CDR2 as FQNEAQ. Trimming cost V 5 bases and J 11 bases; bases outside gene matches: 12. This CDR3 has 14 amino acids. The CDR3 protein is CASSDYRDRVKAFF. The CDR3 DNA reads as TGTGCCAGCAGCGACTACCGGGACAGGGTTAAGGCTTTCTTT.

J is TRBJ1-2 and V is TRBV5-1; D is undetermined. CDR1 is SGHRS, CDR2 YFSETQ, per germline. Trimming took off 4 bases at V and 3 bases at J, with 7 bases between the two ends. This CDR3 comprises 12 residues. This CDR3 is CASSDFHYGYTF. The CDR3 DNA is TGCGCCAGCAGCGACTTCCACTATGGCTACACCTTC. The complete variable domain, with remaining parts taken from reference TRBV5-1 and TRBJ1-2, reads KAGVTQTPRYLIKTRGQQVTLSCSPISGHRSVSWYQQTPGQGLQFLFEYFSETQRNKGNFPGRFSGRQFSNSRSEMNVSTLELGDSALYLCASSDFHYGYTFGSGTRLTVV.

This chain links TRBV9 with TRBJ1-4; 9 nucleotides line up with TRBD1. Looked up from germline, CDR1 is SGDLS and CDR2 is YYNGEE. The CDR3 is made up of 11 amino acids. Unmatched junction bases numbered 1, after V lost 8 bases and J lost 8 bases. CDR3 sequence (DNA): TGTGCCAGTGGACAGGGGGAAAAACTGTTTTTT. Protein: CASGQGEKLFF.

This clone has a handful of counts. This rearrangement joins TRBV12-5 to TRBJ2-2; D unresolved. Germline V gives CDR1 LGHNT, CDR2 FRNRAP. V was trimmed by 2 bases and J by 7 bases, leaving 8 bases between them. This CDR3 is 13 amino acids long. As DNA, the CDR3 is TGTGCTAGTGGTTTGAGGCCCGACGGGGAGCTGTTTTTT. It is translated as CASGLRPDGELFF.

The rearrangement uses TRBV5-5 and TRBJ1-1; TRBD1 matches at 11 bases. Germline lookup yields CDR1 SGHKS and CDR2 YYEKEE (reference sequence). The CDR3 length is 16 residues. Unmatched junction bases numbered 9, after V lost 2 bases and J lost 6 bases. The CDR3 loop reads CASSFPRTGGSSEAFF. The CDR3 bases are TGTGCCAGCAGCTTTCCCCGGACAGGGGGCAGCTCTGAAGCTTTCTTT.

The chain recombines TRBV4-1 with TRBJ2-1; no reliable D call. Trimming stripped 0 bases from V and 12 bases from J, with 15 bases between. The V gene's germline CDR1 is MGHRA and CDR2 YSYEKL. CDR3 length equals 14 residues. DNA of the CDR3: TGCGCCAGCAGCCAAGATCCCAAGAGCTTGGCGCAGTTCTTC. This sequence encodes CASSQDPKSLAQFF.

This chain links TRBV25-1 with TRBJ1-1; a weak D match, TRBD1 (5 bases). The V gene's germline CDR1 is MGHDK and CDR2 SYGVNS. This CDR3 has 14 residues. Between the trimmed V and J ends, which lost 3 bases and 4 bases, there was a span of 12 bases. This chain's CDR3 is CASSEPGRPTEAFF. For the CDR3, the DNA is TGTGCCAGCAGTGAGCCGGGGCGGCCCACTGAAGCTTTCTTT.

In this sample, this clone turned up a few times. The V gene is TRBV2, the J gene TRBJ1-2; D may be TRBD1 (5 bases). V was clipped by 3 bases and J by 8 bases, with 13 bases between them. The CDR3 contains 13 residues. Germline V gene lookup returns CDR1 SNHLY and CDR2 FYNNEI. The chain's CDR3 is CASSEDMRWGYTF. DNA of the CDR3: TGTGCCAGCAGTGAGGACATGAGGTGGGGCTACACCTTC.

The chain links TRBV5-4 to TRBJ2-3; 12 bases fit TRBD2. CDR3 size: 17 residues. Germline values: CDR1 SGHNT, CDR2 YYREEE (reference sequence). V trimming: 2 bases; J trimming: 0 bases; junction bases outside the gene matches: 4. The CDR3 DNA is TGTGCCAGCAGCTTCCTAGCGGGGGGGCCAAGCACAGATACGCAGTATTTT. Protein: CASSFLAGGPSTDTQYF.

The chain uses TRBV7-2 and TRBJ2-5, with 16 positions matching TRBD2. Germline V gene sequence: CDR1 SGHTA, CDR2 FQGNSA. Trimming took 4 bases from V and 6 from J; bases not matched to a gene: 8. The CDR3 contains 17 residues. The CDR3 DNA sequence: TGTGCCAGCAGCTGGCCCGGGACTAGCGGGGGGGCGCAGACCCAGTACTTC. It is translated as CASSWPGTSGGAQTQYF.

The chain uses TRBV7-2 and TRBJ1-6, with D tentatively TRBD1 (5 bases). This CDR3 contains 15 residues. V lost 0 bases and J 10 bases, leaving 13 bases between the germline ends. CDR1 SGHTA and CDR2 FQGNSA come from the germline V gene. CDR3 region: CASSLAGGGLSPLHF. CDR3 in DNA: TGTGCCAGCAGCTTAGCGGGGGGGGGATTGTCACCCCTCCACTTT.

The chain employs TRBV4-1 and TRBJ1-6; the D gene is possibly TRBD1 (5 bases). Trimming removed 4 bases from V and 6 bases from J, with 13 bases in between. Germline CDR1 is MGHRA and CDR2 is YSYEKL. The CDR3 length is 15 residues. CDR3 amino acids: CASSRIWGVNSPLHF. The CDR3 DNA reads as TGCGCCAGCAGCCGGATCTGGGGGGTTAATTCACCCCTCCACTTT.

This clone has more than one count but fewer than ten. The V and J genes are TRBV2 and TRBJ1-5, with D unclear. Between the trimmed V and J ends, which lost 6 bases and 0 bases, there was a span of 6 bases. The CDR3 spans 13 residues. Germline values: CDR1 SNHLY, CDR2 FYNNEI. The CDR3 loop is CASRARSNQPQHF. CDR3 nucleotides: TGTGCCAGCAGGGCCCGTAGCAATCAGCCCCAGCATTTT.

The chain recombines TRBV11-2 with TRBJ2-3; TRBD1 matches 9 bases. The CDR3 contains 15 residues. Germline loops: CDR1 SGHAT, CDR2 FQNNGV. Trimming at V came to 6 bases and at J to 3 bases, leaving 7 bases not matched to a gene. CDR3 in DNA: TGTGCCAGCAGGTCCTGGGGACAGGGAACAGATACGCAGTATTTT. This codes for CASRSWGQGTDTQYF.

The chain joins TRBV6-5 to TRBJ2-1, with TRBD1 identical over 7 bases. Germline CDR1 and CDR2: MNHEY and SVGAGI. The trim removed 10 bases at V and 2 bases at J, leaving 8 bases unmatched. The CDR3 has 14 residues. The CDR3 loop is CATRGIRTYNEQFF. For the CDR3, the DNA is TGTGCCACCAGGGGGATCCGCACCTACAATGAGCAGTTCTTC.